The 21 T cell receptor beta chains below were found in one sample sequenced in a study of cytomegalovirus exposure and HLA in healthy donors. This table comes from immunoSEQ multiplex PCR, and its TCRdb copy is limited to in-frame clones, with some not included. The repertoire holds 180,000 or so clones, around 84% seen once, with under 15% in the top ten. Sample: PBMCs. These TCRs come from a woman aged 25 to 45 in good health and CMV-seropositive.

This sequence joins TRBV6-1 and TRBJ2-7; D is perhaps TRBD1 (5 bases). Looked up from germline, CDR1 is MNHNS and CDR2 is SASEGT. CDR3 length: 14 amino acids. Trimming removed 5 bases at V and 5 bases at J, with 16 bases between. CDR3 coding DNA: TGTGCCAGCAGTCAGACAGATTCCGCAGACGAGCAGTACTTC. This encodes CASSQTDSADEQYF.

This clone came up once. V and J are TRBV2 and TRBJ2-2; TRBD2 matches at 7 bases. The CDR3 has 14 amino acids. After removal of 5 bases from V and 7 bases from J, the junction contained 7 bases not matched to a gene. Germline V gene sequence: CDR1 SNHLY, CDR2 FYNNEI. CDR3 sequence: CASSLRRTSGELFF. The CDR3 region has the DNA TGTGCCAGCAGTCTAAGGAGGACTAGCGGGGAGCTGTTTTTT. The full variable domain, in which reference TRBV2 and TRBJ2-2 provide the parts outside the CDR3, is EPEVTQTPSHQVTQMGQEVILRCVPISNHLYFYWYRQILGQKVEFLVSFYNNEISEKSEIFDDQFSVERPDGSNFTLKIRSTKLEDSAMYFCASSLRRTSGELFFGEGSRLTVL.

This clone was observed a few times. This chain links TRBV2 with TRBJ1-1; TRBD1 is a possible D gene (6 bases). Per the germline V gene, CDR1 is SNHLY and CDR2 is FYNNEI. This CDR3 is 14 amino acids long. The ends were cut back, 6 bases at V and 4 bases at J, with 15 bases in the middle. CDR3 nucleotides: TGTGCCAGCAGCCGCTTACAGGGAACCACTGAAGCTTTCTTT. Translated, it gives CASSRLQGTTEAFF.

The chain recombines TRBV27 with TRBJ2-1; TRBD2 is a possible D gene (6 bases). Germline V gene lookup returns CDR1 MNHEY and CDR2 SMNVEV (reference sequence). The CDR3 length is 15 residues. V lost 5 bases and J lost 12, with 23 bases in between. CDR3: CASSPKGTAIQGQFF. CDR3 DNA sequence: TGTGCCAGCAGTCCCAAAGGGACTGCTATTCAAGGGCAGTTCTTC.

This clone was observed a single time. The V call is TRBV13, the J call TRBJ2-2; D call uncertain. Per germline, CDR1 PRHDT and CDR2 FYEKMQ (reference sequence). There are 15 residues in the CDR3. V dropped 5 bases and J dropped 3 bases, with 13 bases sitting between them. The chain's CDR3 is CASSPQTPYTGELFF. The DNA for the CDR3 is TGTGCCAGCAGCCCCCAGACACCATACACCGGGGAGCTGTTTTTT. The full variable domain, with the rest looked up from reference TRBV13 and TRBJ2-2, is AAGVIQSPRHLIKEKRETATLKCYPIPRHDTVYWYQQGPGQDPQFLISFYEKMQSDKGSIPDRFSAQQFSDYHSELNMSSLELGDSALYFCASSPQTPYTGELFFGEGSRLTVL.

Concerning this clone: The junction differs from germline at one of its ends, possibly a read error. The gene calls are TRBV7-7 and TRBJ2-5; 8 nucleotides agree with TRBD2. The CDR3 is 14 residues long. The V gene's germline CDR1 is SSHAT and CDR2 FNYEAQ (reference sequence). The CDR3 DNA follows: TGTGCTAGCAGCTTACTAGCGGACCAAGAGACCCAGTACTTC. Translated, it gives CASSLLADQETQYF.

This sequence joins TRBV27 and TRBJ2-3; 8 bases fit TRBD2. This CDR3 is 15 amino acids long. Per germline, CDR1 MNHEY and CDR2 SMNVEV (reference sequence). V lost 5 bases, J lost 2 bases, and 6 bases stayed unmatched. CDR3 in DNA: TGTGCCAGCAGTCCTGAGCGGGGGTCCACAGATACGCAGTATTTT. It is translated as CASSPERGSTDTQYF.

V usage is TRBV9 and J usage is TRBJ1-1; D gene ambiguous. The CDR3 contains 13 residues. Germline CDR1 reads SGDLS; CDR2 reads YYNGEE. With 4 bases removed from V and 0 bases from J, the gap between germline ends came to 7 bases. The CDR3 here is CASSNTLNTEAFF. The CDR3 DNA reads TGTGCCAGCAGCAACACCTTGAACACTGAAGCTTTCTTT.

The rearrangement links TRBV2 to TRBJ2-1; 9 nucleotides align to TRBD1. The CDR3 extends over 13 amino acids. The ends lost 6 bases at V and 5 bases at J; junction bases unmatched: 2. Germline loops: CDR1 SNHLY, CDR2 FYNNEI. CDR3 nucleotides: TGTGCCAGCAGGGGACAGGGTAACAATGAGCAGTTCTTC. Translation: CASRGQGNNEQFF. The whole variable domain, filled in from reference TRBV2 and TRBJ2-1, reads EPEVTQTPSHQVTQMGQEVILRCVPISNHLYFYWYRQILGQKVEFLVSFYNNEISEKSEIFDDQFSVERPDGSNFTLKIRSTKLEDSAMYFCASRGQGNNEQFFGPGTRLTVL.

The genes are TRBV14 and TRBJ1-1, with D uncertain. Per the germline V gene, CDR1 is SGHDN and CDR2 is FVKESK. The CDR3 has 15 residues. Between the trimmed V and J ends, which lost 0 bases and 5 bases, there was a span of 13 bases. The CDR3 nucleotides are TGTGCCAGCAGCCAAGATTATTCTACAGTGACTGAAGCTTTCTTT. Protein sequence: CASSQDYSTVTEAFF.

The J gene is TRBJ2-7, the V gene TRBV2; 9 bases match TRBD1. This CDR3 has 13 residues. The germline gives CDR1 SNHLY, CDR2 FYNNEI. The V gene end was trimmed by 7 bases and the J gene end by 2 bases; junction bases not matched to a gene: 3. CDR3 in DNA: TGTGCCAGCACGGACAGGGGCCCCTACGAGCAGTACTTC. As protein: CASTDRGPYEQYF.

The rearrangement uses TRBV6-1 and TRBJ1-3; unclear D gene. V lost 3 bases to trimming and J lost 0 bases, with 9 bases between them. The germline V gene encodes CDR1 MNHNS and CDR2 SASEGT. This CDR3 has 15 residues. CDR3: CASSDHAYSGNTIYF. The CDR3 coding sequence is TGTGCCAGCAGTGACCATGCCTACTCTGGAAACACCATATATTTT.

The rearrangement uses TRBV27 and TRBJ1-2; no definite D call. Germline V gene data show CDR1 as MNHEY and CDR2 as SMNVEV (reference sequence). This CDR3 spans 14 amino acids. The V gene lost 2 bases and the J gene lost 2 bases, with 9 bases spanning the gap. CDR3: CASSLRETNYGYTF. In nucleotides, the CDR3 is TGTGCCAGCAGTTTAAGAGAAACCAACTATGGCTACACCTTC.

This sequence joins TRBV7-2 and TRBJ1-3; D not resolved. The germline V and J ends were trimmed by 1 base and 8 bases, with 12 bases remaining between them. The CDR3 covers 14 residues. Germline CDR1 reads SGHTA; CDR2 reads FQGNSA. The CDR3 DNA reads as TGTGCCAGCAGCTTAGGAGGGATTAGAGACACCATATATTTT. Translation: CASSLGGIRDTIYF. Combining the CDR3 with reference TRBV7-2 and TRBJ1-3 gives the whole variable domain GAGVSQSPSNKVTEKGKDVELRCDPISGHTALYWYRQSLGQGLEFLIYFQGNSAPDKSGLPSDRFSAERTGGSVSTLTIQRTQQEDSAVYLCASSLGGIRDTIYFGEGSWLTVV.

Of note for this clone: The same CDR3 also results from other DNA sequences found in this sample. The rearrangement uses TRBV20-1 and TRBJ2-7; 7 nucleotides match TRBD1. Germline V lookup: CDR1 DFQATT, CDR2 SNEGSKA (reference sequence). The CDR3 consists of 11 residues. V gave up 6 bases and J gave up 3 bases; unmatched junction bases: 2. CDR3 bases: TGCAGTGCGAGGGACAGCTACGAGCAGTACTTC. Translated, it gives CSARDSYEQYF.

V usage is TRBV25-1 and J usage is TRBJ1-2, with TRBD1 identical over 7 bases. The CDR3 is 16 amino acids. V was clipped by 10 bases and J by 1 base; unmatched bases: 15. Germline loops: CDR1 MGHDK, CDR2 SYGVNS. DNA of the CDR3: TGTGCCACAGCAGGGGGTCAGGGGAGGTTTAACTATGGCTACACCTTC. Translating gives CATAGGQGRFNYGYTF.

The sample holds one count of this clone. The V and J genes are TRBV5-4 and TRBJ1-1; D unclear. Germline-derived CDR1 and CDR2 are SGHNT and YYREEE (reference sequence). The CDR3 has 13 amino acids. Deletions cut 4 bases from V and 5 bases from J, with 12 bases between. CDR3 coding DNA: TGTGCCAGCAGCCTAGAACTGTCGACTGAAGCTTTCTTT. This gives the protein CASSLELSTEAFF.

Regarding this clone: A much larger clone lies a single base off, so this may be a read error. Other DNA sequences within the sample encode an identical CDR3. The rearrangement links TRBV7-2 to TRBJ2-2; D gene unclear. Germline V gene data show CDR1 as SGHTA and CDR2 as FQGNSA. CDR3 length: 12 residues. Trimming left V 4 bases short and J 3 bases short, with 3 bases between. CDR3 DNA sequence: TGTGCCAGCAGCTCTTACACCGGGGAGCTGTTTTTT. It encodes CASSSYTGELFF.

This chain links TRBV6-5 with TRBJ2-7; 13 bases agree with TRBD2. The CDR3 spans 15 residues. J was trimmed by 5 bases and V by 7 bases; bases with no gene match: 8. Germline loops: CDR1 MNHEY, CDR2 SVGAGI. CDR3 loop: CASTATSGRAHEQYF. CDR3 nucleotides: TGTGCCAGCACCGCCACTAGCGGGAGGGCCCACGAGCAGTACTTC.

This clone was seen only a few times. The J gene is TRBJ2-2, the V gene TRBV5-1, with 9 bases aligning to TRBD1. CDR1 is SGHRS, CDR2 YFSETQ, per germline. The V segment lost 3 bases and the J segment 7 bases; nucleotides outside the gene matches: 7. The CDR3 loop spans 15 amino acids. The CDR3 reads CASSSHRGQDGELFF. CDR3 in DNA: TGCGCCAGCAGCTCGCACAGGGGGCAGGACGGGGAGCTGTTTTTT. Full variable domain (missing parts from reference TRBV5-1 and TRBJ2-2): KAGVTQTPRYLIKTRGQQVTLSCSPISGHRSVSWYQQTPGQGLQFLFEYFSETQRNKGNFPGRFSGRQFSNSRSEMNVSTLELGDSALYLCASSSHRGQDGELFFGEGSRLTVL.

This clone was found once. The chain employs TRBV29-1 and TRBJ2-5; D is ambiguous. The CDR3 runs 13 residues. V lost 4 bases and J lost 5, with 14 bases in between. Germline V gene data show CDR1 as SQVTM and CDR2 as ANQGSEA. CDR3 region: CSVGGGARETQYF. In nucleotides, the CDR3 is TGCAGCGTTGGCGGCGGTGCCCGGGAGACCCAGTACTTC.